The 31 T cell receptor beta chains in this list originate from one sample, sequenced in a study of early T cells in non-severe SARS-CoV-2 infection. MiXCR, applied by TCRdb to the 5' RACE reads, yields one record per CDR3 protein. Found here are more than 60,000 distinct CDR3 sequences, roughly 12% of them singletons; the top ten hold 2.7%. The sequencing used whole blood, collected at baseline. The receptors here all came from an adult who was a healthcare worker with PCR-confirmed SARS-CoV-2 infection or an uninfected control (not recorded which).

There are many counts of this clonotype. The rearrangement links TRBV28 to TRBJ1-5, with D hard to call. The CDR3 length is 13 residues. The germline V gene encodes CDR1 MDHEN and CDR2 SYDVKM. V was trimmed by 3 bases and J by 13 bases, leaving 16 bases between them. The CDR3 is CASSFPTPKLQHF. CDR3 nucleotide sequence: TGTGCCAGCAGTTTTCCCACACCGAAGCTTCAGCATTTT.

The chain combines TRBV6-2 or TRBV6-3 with TRBJ2-3; unclear D gene. From germline, CDR1 is MNHEY and CDR2 SVGEGT. V dropped 7 bases and J dropped 6 bases, with 14 bases sitting between them. The CDR3 covers 13 residues. The CDR3 loop reads CASMGLTEDTQYF. The CDR3 DNA reads as TGTGCCAGCATGGGCTTGACCGAGGATACGCAGTATTTT.

This clonotype was detected ten times or more. The chain has TRBV19 and TRBJ1-5; the D gene is possibly TRBD1 (5 bases). This CDR3 comprises 15 residues. The V and J ends lost 2 bases and 7 bases respectively, with 15 bases between them. Germline CDR1 is LNHDA and CDR2 is SQIVND (reference sequence). For the CDR3, the DNA is TGTGCCAGTAGTATACTCGGCAGGGACCCACAGCCCCAGCATTTT. Its protein is CASSILGRDPQPQHF.

This clonotype occurred many times. The J gene is TRBJ2-1, the V gene TRBV18, with 10 bases identical to TRBD1. This CDR3 has 17 amino acids. The germline gives CDR1 KGHSH, CDR2 LQKENI. Losses at the gene ends were 0 bases for V and 8 bases for J; bases not matched to a gene: 10. The CDR3 reads CASSPPGSGTGVHEQFF. The CDR3 bases are TGTGCCAGCTCACCACCGGGTAGTGGGACAGGGGTCCATGAGCAGTTCTTC.

This clonotype showed up just a few times. The genes are TRBV3-1 and TRBJ2-2; a weak D match, TRBD2 (6 bases). Germline V gene sequence: CDR1 LGHDT, CDR2 YNNKEL (reference sequence). V was clipped by 0 bases and J by 6 bases, with 14 bases between them. CDR3 length equals 16 residues. CDR3 DNA: TGTGCCAGCAGCCAAGATCCCCGGAGGGTCTCCGGGGAGCTGTTTTTT. Its protein product is CASSQDPRRVSGELFF. Together with reference TRBV3-1 and TRBJ2-2, the CDR3 gives the full variable domain: DTAVSQTPKYLVTQMGNDKSIKCEQNLGHDTMYWYKQDSKKFLKIMFSYNNKELIINETVPNRFSPKSPDKAHLNLHINSLELGDSAVYFCASSQDPRRVSGELFFGEGSRLTVL.

This clonotype has a handful of counts. The chain combines TRBV28 with TRBJ2-1, with D perhaps matching TRBD2 (6 bases). The V end lost 1 base, the J end lost 9 bases, and 7 bases lay between the germline ends. Germline CDR1 reads MDHEN; CDR2 reads SYDVKM. The CDR3 loop spans 12 amino acids. This CDR3 is CASSLSGGEQFF. CDR3 sequence (DNA): TGTGCCAGCAGTTTATCCGGGGGTGAGCAGTTCTTC.

The CDR3 loop reads CASSRPGQYYEQYF. In nucleotides, the CDR3 is TGTGCCAGCAGCCGGCCGGGACAGTACTACGAGCAGTACTTC. This chain uses TRBV11-2 with TRBJ2-7; TRBD1 matches 7 bases. This CDR3 has 14 amino acids. CDR1 is SGHAT and CDR2 is FQNNGV in the germline V gene. Trimming cost V 5 bases and J 3 bases; bases outside gene matches: 7.

The CDR3 is CASSRSGARTGELFF. CDR3 DNA sequence: TGTGCCAGCTCACGGTCGGGGGCGCGCACCGGGGAGCTGTTTTTT. The J gene is TRBJ2-2, the V gene TRBV2; D tentatively reads TRBD1 or TRBD2 (6 bases each). Germline lookup yields CDR1 SNHLY and CDR2 FYNNEI. The V end was cut by 8 bases, the J end by 4 bases, with 17 bases between. CDR3 length: 15 amino acids.

The chain is built from TRBV9 and TRBJ1-4; D uncertain. CDR1 is SGDLS and CDR2 is YYNGEE in the germline V gene. V lost 0 bases, J lost 8 bases, and 8 bases lay in between. CDR3 length equals 13 residues. The CDR3 protein is CASSVDVGEKLFF. The DNA of the CDR3 is TGTGCCAGCAGCGTAGACGTGGGGGAAAAACTGTTTTTT.

This clonotype was seen at least ten times. The chain is built from TRBV5-1 and TRBJ1-1; tentative D call: TRBD1 (5 bases). V lost 2 bases, J lost 3 bases, and 14 bases lay in between. Per the germline V gene, CDR1 is SGHRS and CDR2 is YFSETQ. This CDR3 has 15 residues. The CDR3 here is CASSLTGTQDTEAFF. The CDR3 region has the DNA TGCGCCAGCAGCTTAACCGGGACCCAGGACACTGAAGCTTTCTTT. The whole variable domain, remainder taken from reference TRBV5-1 and TRBJ1-1, is KAGVTQTPRYLIKTRGQQVTLSCSPISGHRSVSWYQQTPGQGLQFLFEYFSETQRNKGNFPGRFSGRQFSNSRSEMNVSTLELGDSALYLCASSLTGTQDTEAFFGQGTRLTVV.

This clonotype was seen a few times. The chain links TRBV7-9 to TRBJ1-2; D is uncertain. The CDR3 contains 13 residues. V lost 5 bases and J 4 bases, leaving 11 bases between the germline ends. CDR1 and CDR2 from the germline V gene are SEHNR and FQNEAQ (reference sequence). Here the CDR3 DNA reads TGTGCCAGCAGCGTGTCGGGCTCCTATGGCTACACCTTC. This translates into CASSVSGSYGYTF.

This clonotype has at least ten counts. The chain carries TRBV4-2 and TRBJ2-7; no reliable D call. The CDR3 spans 13 residues. The ends were cut back, 4 bases at V and 3 bases at J, with 10 bases in the middle. In germline, CDR1 is LGHNA, CDR2 YNFKEQ. The CDR3, as DNA: TGTGCCAGCAGCCCTACGACCCTCTACGAGCAGTACTTC. It yields the protein CASSPTTLYEQYF.

V usage is TRBV10-2 and J usage is TRBJ2-1; D is perhaps TRBD1 (6 bases). V was shortened by 6 bases and J by 0 bases, with 12 bases between the two germline ends. Germline CDR1 and CDR2: WSHSY and SAAADI. The CDR3 extends over 15 amino acids. The DNA for the CDR3 is TGCGCCAGCAGGGATACAGGGCGCTCCTACAATGAGCAGTTCTTC. Protein sequence: CASRDTGRSYNEQFF.

The table lists this clonotype with many counts. The chain is built from TRBV5-4 and TRBJ2-3; tentative D call: TRBD2 (7 bases). Germline V lookup: CDR1 SGHNT, CDR2 YYREEE (reference sequence). The V end lost 0 bases, the J end lost 6 bases, and 17 bases lay between the germline ends. The CDR3 length is 16 residues. CDR3 DNA sequence: TGTGCCAGCAGCTTGGGGACGGGGGGCCTCCGGGATACGCAGTATTTT. Its translation: CASSLGTGGLRDTQYF.

A few counts support this clonotype. The rearrangement uses TRBV11-2 and TRBJ2-5; 13 bases are a match to TRBD2. Germline CDR1 and CDR2: SGHAT and FQNNGV. V shed 5 bases, J shed 4 bases, and the junction held 7 bases outside the gene matches. The CDR3 loop spans 16 amino acids. CDR3 sequence: CASSQRLAGGRETQYF. As DNA, the CDR3 is TGTGCCAGCAGCCAAAGACTAGCGGGGGGTAGAGAGACCCAGTACTTC.

This clonotype was observed at least ten times. V usage is TRBV4-1 and J usage is TRBJ1-3; D gene ambiguous. The CDR3 runs 15 residues. Deletions cut 0 bases from V and 0 bases from J, with 6 bases between. Looked up from germline, CDR1 is MGHRA and CDR2 is YSYEKL. The CDR3 loop reads CASSQDRDSGNTIYF. CDR3 nucleotide sequence: TGCGCCAGCAGCCAAGACCGAGACTCTGGAAACACCATATATTTT.

The chain carries TRBV18 and TRBJ2-3; 9 positions match TRBD1. The ends lost 3 bases at V and 1 base at J; junction bases unmatched: 5. In germline, CDR1 is KGHSH, CDR2 LQKENI. This CDR3 is built from 16 residues. This CDR3 reads CASSPQRTGGTDTQYF. The CDR3 region has the DNA TGTGCCAGCTCACCGCAGAGGACAGGGGGCACAGATACGCAGTATTTT.

This chain uses TRBV5-1 with TRBJ2-3; D is possibly TRBD2 (5 bases). There are 15 residues in the CDR3. Trimming removed 4 bases at V and 5 bases at J, with 17 bases between. Germline CDR1 and CDR2: SGHRS and YFSETQ. The CDR3 DNA reads as TGCGCCAGCAGCCTCACCGGGGTTAGCCAAGATACGCAGTATTTT. Residues: CASSLTGVSQDTQYF.

This clonotype was counted at least ten times. V and J are TRBV9 and TRBJ1-5; D ambiguous. Germline lookup yields CDR1 SGDLS and CDR2 YYNGEE. CDR3 size: 14 residues. The germline V and J ends were trimmed by 4 bases and 7 bases, with 15 bases remaining between them. CDR3 sequence (DNA): TGTGCCAGCAGCCCCCCCGGGCGATCGCAGCCCCAGCATTTT. This translates into CASSPPGRSQPQHF.

In this sample, this clonotype turned up a few times. The CDR3 is CASSYGTAYNSPLHF. The CDR3 DNA reads TGTGCCAGCAGTTACGGGACAGCCTATAATTCACCCCTCCACTTT. V gene TRBV6-2 or TRBV6-3 combines with J gene TRBJ1-6; 7 nucleotides match TRBD1. Germline V gives CDR1 MNHEY, CDR2 SVGEGT. This CDR3 spans 15 amino acids. The junction had 0 bases not matched to a gene; V was cut back by 2 bases and J by 2 bases.

The CDR3 sequence is CASSFAGTWGKNIQYF. The CDR3 DNA follows: TGTGCCAGCAGTTTCGCCGGAACATGGGGCAAAAACATTCAGTACTTC. The chain combines TRBV11-2 with TRBJ2-4; D not certain. In germline, CDR1 is SGHAT, CDR2 FQNNGV. V was clipped by 6 bases and J by 3 bases, with 18 bases between them. This CDR3 contains 16 residues.

The rearrangement uses TRBV20-1 and TRBJ2-5, with D tentatively TRBD2 (5 bases). The length of the CDR3 is 12 residues. The germline V gene has CDR1 DFQATT and CDR2 SNEGSKA (reference sequence). V was clipped by 3 bases and J by 8 bases, with 13 bases between them. CDR3 loop: CSASQSGVTQYF. In DNA, the CDR3 is TGCAGTGCTAGCCAGAGCGGAGTAACCCAGTACTTC.

Only a few counts were recorded for this clonotype. The chain uses TRBV11-2 and TRBJ1-3; D uncertain. The CDR3 is 14 amino acids. Germline V gene sequence: CDR1 SGHAT, CDR2 FQNNGV. V dropped 3 bases and J dropped 0 bases, with 6 bases sitting between them. The DNA of the CDR3 is TGTGCCAGCAGCTTCCTGAGCTCTGGAAACACCATATATTTT. Protein product: CASSFLSSGNTIYF.

The chain's CDR3 is CASSLLQRGLTGELFF. As DNA, the CDR3 is TGTGCCAGCAGCCTCCTCCAGCGGGGGCTGACCGGGGAGCTGTTTTTT. The chain recombines TRBV7-8 with TRBJ2-2; the match to TRBD2 covers 8 bases. Germline V gene sequence: CDR1 SGHVS, CDR2 FQNEAQ. This CDR3 contains 16 residues. V lost 5 bases and J lost 5; bases outside the gene matches: 10.

This rearrangement joins TRBV20-1 to TRBJ2-7; 9 bases line up with TRBD2. Germline CDR1 DFQATT, CDR2 SNEGSKA (reference sequence). The CDR3 runs to 12 residues. The DNA for the CDR3 is TGCAGCGTAAGAAGCGGGGGGCCGGAGCAGTACTTC. Translated, it gives CSVRSGGPEQYF.

This clonotype was recorded a few times. V gene TRBV20-1 combines with J gene TRBJ2-3; 11 bases line up with TRBD2. The CDR3 extends over 15 amino acids. Unmatched junction bases numbered 10, after V lost 5 bases and J lost 6 bases. Germline CDR1 and CDR2: DFQATT and SNEGSKA (reference sequence). The CDR3 region has the DNA TGCAGTGCTGAGACTAGCGGGGCCACGGCGGATACGCAGTATTTT. It encodes CSAETSGATADTQYF.

This clonotype was detected a few times. This chain links TRBV6-1 with TRBJ1-1; D is undetermined. The germline V and J ends were trimmed by 1 base and 8 bases, with 11 bases remaining between them. The CDR3 covers 13 residues. Germline CDR1 MNHNS, CDR2 SASEGT. The CDR3 region has the DNA TGTGCCAGCAGTGAAGTGACAATTCGAGAAGCTTTCTTT. Protein sequence: CASSEVTIREAFF.

This sequence joins TRBV9 and TRBJ2-1, with D hard to call. V lost 4 bases and J 2 bases, leaving 7 bases between the germline ends. Germline CDR1 and CDR2: SGDLS and YYNGEE. The length of the CDR3 is 13 residues. CDR3 nucleotides: TGTGCCAGCAGCCCTAACCCCTACAATGAGCAGTTCTTC. Translating it yields CASSPNPYNEQFF.

Many counts were recorded for this clonotype. The junction differs from germline at one of its ends, possibly a read error. The chain joins TRBV28 to TRBJ1-6; a weak D match, TRBD1 (6 bases). This CDR3 has 18 amino acids. The germline CDR1 and CDR2 sequences are MDHEN and SYDVKM. In DNA form, the CDR3 reads TGTGCCAGCAGTTCCTCCGGGACAAGGGACTTAGAGAATTCACCCCTCCATTTT. It specifies CASSSSGTRDLENSPLHF.

This clonotype was observed many times. The V gene is TRBV29-1, the J gene TRBJ2-5; D tentatively reads TRBD1 or TRBD2 (6 bases each). V was trimmed by 6 bases and J by 2 bases, leaving 19 bases between them. Germline assignment: CDR1 SQVTM and CDR2 ANQGSEA. The CDR3 runs to 15 residues. DNA of the CDR3: TGCAGCGTCCTATATAGAGGGGGGTTACAAGAGACCCAGTACTTC. Residues: CSVLYRGGLQETQYF.

The genes are TRBV6-1 and TRBJ1-6, with D unclear. The V and J ends lost 3 bases and 7 bases respectively, with 10 bases between them. Germline V CDR1 and CDR2: MNHNS, SASEGT. The CDR3 runs 14 residues. CDR3 sequence reads: CASSENLGNSPLHF. The DNA for the CDR3 is TGTGCCAGCAGTGAGAATTTGGGCAATTCACCCCTCCACTTT.